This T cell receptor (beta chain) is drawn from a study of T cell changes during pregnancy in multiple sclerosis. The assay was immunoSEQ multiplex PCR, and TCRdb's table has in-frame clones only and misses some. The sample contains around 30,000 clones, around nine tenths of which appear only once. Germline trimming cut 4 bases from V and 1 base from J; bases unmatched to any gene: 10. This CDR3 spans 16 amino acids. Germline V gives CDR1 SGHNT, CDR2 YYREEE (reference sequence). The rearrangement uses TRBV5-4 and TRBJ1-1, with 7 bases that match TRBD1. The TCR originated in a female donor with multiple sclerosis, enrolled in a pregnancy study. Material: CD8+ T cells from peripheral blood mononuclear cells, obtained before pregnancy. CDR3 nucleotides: TGTGCCAGCAGCCTTCTTCAGGGGGGACCGAACACTGAAGCTTTCTTT. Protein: CASSLLQGGPNTEAFF.